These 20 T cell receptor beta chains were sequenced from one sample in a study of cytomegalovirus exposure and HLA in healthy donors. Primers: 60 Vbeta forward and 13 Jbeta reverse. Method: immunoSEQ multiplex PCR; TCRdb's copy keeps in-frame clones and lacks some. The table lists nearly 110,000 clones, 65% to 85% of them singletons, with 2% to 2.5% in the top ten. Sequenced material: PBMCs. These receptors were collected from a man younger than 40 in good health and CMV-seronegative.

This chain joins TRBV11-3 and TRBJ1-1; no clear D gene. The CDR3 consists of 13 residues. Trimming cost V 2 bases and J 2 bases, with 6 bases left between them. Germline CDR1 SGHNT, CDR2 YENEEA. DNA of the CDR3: TGTGCCAGCAGCTTAACGGGTAACACTGAAGCTTTCTTT. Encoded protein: CASSLTGNTEAFF. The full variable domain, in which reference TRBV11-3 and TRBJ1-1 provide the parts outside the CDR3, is EAGVVQSPRYKIIEKKQPVAFWCNPISGHNTLYWYLQNLGQGPELLIRYENEEAVDDSQLPKDRFSAERLKGVDSTLKIQPAELGDSAVYLCASSLTGNTEAFFGQGTRLTVV.

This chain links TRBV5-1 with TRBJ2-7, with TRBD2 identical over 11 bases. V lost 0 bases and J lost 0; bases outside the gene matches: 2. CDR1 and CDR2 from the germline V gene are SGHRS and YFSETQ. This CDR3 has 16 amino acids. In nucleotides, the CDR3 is TGCGCCAGCAGCTTGGCTAGCGGGAGGACCTCCTACGAGCAGTACTTC. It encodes CASSLASGRTSYEQYF.

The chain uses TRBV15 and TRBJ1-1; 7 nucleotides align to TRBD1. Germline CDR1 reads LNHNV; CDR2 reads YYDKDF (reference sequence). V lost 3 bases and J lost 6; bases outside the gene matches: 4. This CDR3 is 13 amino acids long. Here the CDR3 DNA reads TGTGCCACCAGCAGGTACAGGGGAGCTGAAGCTTTCTTT. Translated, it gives CATSRYRGAEAFF.

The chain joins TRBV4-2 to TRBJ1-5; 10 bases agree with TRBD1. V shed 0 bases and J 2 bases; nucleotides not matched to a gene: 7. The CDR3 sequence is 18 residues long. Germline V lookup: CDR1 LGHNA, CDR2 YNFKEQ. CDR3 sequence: CASSQDLGQGSGNQPQHF. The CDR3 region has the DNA TGTGCCAGCAGCCAAGATTTGGGACAGGGGTCGGGCAATCAGCCCCAGCATTTT.

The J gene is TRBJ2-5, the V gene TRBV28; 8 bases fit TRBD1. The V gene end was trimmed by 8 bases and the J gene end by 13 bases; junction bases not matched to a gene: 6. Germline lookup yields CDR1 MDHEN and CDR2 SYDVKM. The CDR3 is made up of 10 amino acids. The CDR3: CASGTGTGYF. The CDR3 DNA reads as TGTGCCAGCGGAACCGGGACAGGGTACTTC.

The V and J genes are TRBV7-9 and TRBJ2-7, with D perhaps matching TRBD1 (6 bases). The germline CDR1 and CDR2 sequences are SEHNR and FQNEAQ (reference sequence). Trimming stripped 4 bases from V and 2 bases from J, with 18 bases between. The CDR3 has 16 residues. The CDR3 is CASSSARSGTPYEQYF. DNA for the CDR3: TGTGCCAGCAGCTCCGCACGGTCCGGGACACCCTACGAGCAGTACTTC.

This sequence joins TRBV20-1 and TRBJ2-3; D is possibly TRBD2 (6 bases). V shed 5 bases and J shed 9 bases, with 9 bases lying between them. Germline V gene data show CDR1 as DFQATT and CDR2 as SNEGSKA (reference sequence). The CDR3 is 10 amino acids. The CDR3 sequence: CSARSGTQYF. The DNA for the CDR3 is TGCAGTGCTCGTAGCGGAACGCAGTATTTT.

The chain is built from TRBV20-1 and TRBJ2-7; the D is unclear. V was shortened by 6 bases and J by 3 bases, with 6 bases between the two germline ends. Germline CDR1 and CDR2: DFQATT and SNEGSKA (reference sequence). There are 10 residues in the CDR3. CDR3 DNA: TGCAGTGCCGCGCTCTACGAGCAGTACTTC. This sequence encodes CSAALYEQYF.

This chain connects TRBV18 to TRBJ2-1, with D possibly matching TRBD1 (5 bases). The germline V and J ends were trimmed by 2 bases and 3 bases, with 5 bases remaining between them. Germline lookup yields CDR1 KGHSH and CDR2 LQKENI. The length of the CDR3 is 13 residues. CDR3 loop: CASSPDSYNEQFF. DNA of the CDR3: TGTGCCAGCTCACCAGACAGCTACAATGAGCAGTTCTTC.

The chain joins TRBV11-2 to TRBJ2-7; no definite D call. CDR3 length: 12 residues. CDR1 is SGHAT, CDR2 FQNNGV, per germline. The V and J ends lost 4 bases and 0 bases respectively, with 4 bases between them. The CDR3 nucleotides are TGTGCCAGCAGCTCTAGCTCCTACGAGCAGTACTTC. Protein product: CASSSSSYEQYF.

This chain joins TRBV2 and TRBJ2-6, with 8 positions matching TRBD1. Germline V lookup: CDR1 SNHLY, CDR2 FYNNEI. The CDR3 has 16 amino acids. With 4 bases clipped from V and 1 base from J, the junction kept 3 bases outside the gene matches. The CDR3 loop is CASSGDRNSGANVLTF. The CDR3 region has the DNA TGTGCCAGCAGTGGGGACAGGAATTCTGGGGCCAACGTCCTGACTTTC.

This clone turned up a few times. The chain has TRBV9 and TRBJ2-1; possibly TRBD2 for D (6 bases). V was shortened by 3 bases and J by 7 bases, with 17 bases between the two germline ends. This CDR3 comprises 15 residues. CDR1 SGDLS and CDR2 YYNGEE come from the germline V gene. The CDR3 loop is CASSASGTVGNEQFF. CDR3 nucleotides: TGTGCCAGCAGCGCATCCGGGACTGTGGGGAATGAGCAGTTCTTC.

Written as DNA, the CDR3 is TGTGCCAGCAGTACCGGGACTAGCGGGGCGCAAGAGACCCAGTACTTC. It yields the protein CASSTGTSGAQETQYF. V usage is TRBV2 and J usage is TRBJ2-5; 13 positions agree with TRBD2. This CDR3 comprises 16 residues. Germline V gene sequence: CDR1 SNHLY, CDR2 FYNNEI. With V trimmed by 5 bases and J by 2 bases, 5 bases remained unmatched.

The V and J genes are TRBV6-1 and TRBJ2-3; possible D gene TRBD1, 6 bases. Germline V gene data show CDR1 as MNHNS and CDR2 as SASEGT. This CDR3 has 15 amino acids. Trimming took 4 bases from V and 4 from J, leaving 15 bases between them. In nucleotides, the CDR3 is TGTGCCAGCAGTGGCCTCTCCCCAGGGGCAGATACGCAGTATTTT. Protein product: CASSGLSPGADTQYF.

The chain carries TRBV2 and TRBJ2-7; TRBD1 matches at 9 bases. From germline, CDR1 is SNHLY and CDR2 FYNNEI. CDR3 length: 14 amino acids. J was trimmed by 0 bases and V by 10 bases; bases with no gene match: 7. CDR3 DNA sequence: TGTGCCATTACCCGGGGACAGGGCTCCTACGAGCAGTACTTC. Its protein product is CAITRGQGSYEQYF.

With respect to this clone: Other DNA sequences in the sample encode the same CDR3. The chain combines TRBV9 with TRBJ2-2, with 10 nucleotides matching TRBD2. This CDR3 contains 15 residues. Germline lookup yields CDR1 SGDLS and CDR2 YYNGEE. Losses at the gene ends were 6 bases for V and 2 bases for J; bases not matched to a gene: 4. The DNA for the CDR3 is TGTGCCAGCACCCAGCGGGAGGGAAACACCGGGGAGCTGTTTTTT. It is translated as CASTQREGNTGELFF.

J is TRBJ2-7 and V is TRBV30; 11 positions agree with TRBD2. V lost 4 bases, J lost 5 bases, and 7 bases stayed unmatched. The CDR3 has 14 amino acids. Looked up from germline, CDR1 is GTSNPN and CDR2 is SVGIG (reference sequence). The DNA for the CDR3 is TGTGCCTGGACCCCCGGACTAGCGGGTGACGAGCAGTACTTC. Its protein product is CAWTPGLAGDEQYF.

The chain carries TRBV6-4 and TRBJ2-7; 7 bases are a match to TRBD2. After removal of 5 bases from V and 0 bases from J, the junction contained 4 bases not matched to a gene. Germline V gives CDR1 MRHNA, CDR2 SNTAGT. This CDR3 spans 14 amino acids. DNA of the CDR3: TGTGCCAGCAGTCGGGAGGCAGCCTCCTACGAGCAGTACTTC. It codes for CASSREAASYEQYF.

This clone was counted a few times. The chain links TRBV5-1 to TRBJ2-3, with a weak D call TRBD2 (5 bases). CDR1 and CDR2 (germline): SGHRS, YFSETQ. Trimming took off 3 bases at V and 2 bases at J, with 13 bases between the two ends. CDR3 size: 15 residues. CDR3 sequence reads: CASSSRDPSTDTQYF. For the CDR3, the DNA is TGCGCCAGCAGCTCCCGGGATCCCTCCACAGATACGCAGTATTTT.

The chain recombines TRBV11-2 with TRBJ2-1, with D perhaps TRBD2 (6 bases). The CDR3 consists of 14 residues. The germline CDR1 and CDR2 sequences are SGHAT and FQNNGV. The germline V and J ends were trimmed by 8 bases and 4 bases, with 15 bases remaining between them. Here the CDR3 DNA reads TGTGCCAGCCGGGAGTTCGGCGGATACAATGAGCAGTTCTTC. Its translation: CASREFGGYNEQFF. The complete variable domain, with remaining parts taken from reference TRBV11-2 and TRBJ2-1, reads EAGVAQSPRYKIIEKRQSVAFWCNPISGHATLYWYQQILGQGPKLLIQFQNNGVVDDSQLPKDRFSAERLKGVDSTLKIQPAKLEDSAVYLCASREFGGYNEQFFGPGTRLTVL.